These 29 T cell receptor beta chains were sequenced from one sample in a study of T cell changes during pregnancy in multiple sclerosis. The repertoire was sequenced with immunoSEQ multiplex PCR; TCRdb's copy has only in-frame clones and lacks some. The table lists roughly 55,000 clones, 92% of them singletons. The material was CD4+ T cells from peripheral blood mononuclear cells, obtained after pregnancy. These receptors all stem from a female donor in good health, enrolled as a control in a pregnancy study.

In regard to this clone: One junction end does not reproduce the germline sequence, and a read error may be involved. The rearrangement links TRBV7-7 to TRBJ1-1; 8 bases line up with TRBD1. The germline V gene encodes CDR1 SSHAT and CDR2 FNYEAQ (reference sequence). The CDR3 totals 13 residues. DNA of the CDR3: TGTGCTAGCAGCTTCAACAGGGGGGGTGAAGCTTTCTTT. This encodes CASSFNRGGEAFF. The full variable domain, in which reference TRBV7-7 and TRBJ1-1 provide the parts outside the CDR3, is GAGVSQSPRYKVTKRGQDVTLRCDPISSHATLYWYQQALGQGPEFLTYFNYEAQPDKSGLPSDRFSAERPEGSISTLTIQRTEQRDSAMYRCASSFNRGGEAFFGQGTRLTVV.

The chain uses TRBV10-3 and TRBJ2-7; the match to TRBD2 covers 14 bases. Germline values: CDR1 ENHRY, CDR2 SYGVKD. The CDR3 totals 14 residues. J gave up 4 bases and V 6 bases, and 2 bases lay outside the gene matches. CDR3 DNA: TGTGCCATCAGGACTAGCGGGGGGGGTTACGAGCAGTACTTC. Protein sequence: CAIRTSGGGYEQYF.

This chain links TRBV7-6 with TRBJ1-5; TRBD1 might be the D (6 bases). The CDR3 loop spans 17 amino acids. V lost 5 bases, J lost 4 bases, and 21 bases lay in between. Germline CDR1 reads SGHVS; CDR2 reads FNYEAQ. For the CDR3, the DNA is TGTGCCAGCAGCCTATTGCCAGCCGGGACAAAGAATCAGCCCCAGCATTTT. Its translation: CASSLLPAGTKNQPQHF. The full variable domain, completed using reference TRBV7-6 and TRBJ1-5, is GAGVSQSPRYKVTKRGQDVALRCDPISGHVSLYWYRQALGQGPEFLTYFNYEAQQDKSGLPNDRFSAERPEGSISTLTIQRTEQRDSAMYRCASSLLPAGTKNQPQHFGDGTRLSIL.

The chain combines TRBV6-1 with TRBJ1-2; D possibly corresponds to TRBD1 (6 bases). The CDR3 consists of 18 residues. Trimming removed 4 bases from V and 4 bases from J, with 25 bases in between. Germline V gives CDR1 MNHNS, CDR2 SASEGT. CDR3 sequence: CASSAQRGQFITFYGYTF. CDR3 nucleotides: TGTGCCAGCAGTGCCCAAAGAGGACAGTTCATCACCTTCTATGGCTACACCTTC.

V and J are TRBV28 and TRBJ1-2, with a weak D call TRBD1 (5 bases). Per germline, CDR1 MDHEN and CDR2 SYDVKM. V gave up 3 bases and J gave up 7 bases, with 15 bases separating them. This CDR3 has 14 residues. The chain's CDR3 is CASSFGREYSGYTF. As DNA, the CDR3 is TGTGCCAGCAGTTTCGGCAGGGAATACTCTGGCTACACCTTC.

The chain is built from TRBV9 and TRBJ1-6; maybe TRBD1 (5 bases). V was clipped by 6 bases and J by 5 bases, with 15 bases between them. CDR1 and CDR2 (germline): SGDLS, YYNGEE. The CDR3 spans 15 residues. The CDR3 loop is CASTRGGGNNSPLHF. Written as DNA, the CDR3 is TGTGCCAGCACCCGCGGGGGGGGTAATAATTCACCCCTCCACTTT.

The chain links TRBV19 to TRBJ2-7, with D possibly TRBD1 on 6 matching bases. The V end was cut by 7 bases, the J end by 0 bases, with 13 bases between. This CDR3 has 14 residues. Germline values: CDR1 LNHDA, CDR2 SQIVND (reference sequence). Written as DNA, the CDR3 is TGTGCCAGTAAAACCAGGGGATCCTCCTACGAGCAGTACTTC. Amino acid sequence: CASKTRGSSYEQYF.

J is TRBJ2-1 and V is TRBV27; TRBD1 matches at 8 bases. Per germline, CDR1 MNHEY and CDR2 SMNVEV (reference sequence). The length of the CDR3 is 12 residues. J was trimmed by 9 bases and V by 5 bases; bases with no gene match: 3. The CDR3 DNA reads TGTGCCAGCAGTAACAGGGGGTCTGAGCAGTTCTTC. It yields the protein CASSNRGSEQFF.

The genes are TRBV7-2 and TRBJ1-5, with 7 nucleotides matching TRBD1. The V gene's germline CDR1 is SGHTA and CDR2 FQGNSA. The CDR3 totals 13 residues. J gave up 12 bases and V 5 bases, and 10 bases lay outside the gene matches. The CDR3 nucleotides read TGTGCCAGCAGCCCCTCCCCCGGACAGGTCCAGCATTTT. Translated, it gives CASSPSPGQVQHF.

This sequence joins TRBV9 and TRBJ2-7, with a weak D call TRBD1 (6 bases). The CDR3 totals 14 residues. Germline V gene lookup returns CDR1 SGDLS and CDR2 YYNGEE. With 5 bases removed from V and 2 bases from J, the gap between germline ends came to 14 bases. The CDR3 nucleotides are TGTGCCAGCAGATCCGGGACACCTCCCTACGAGCAGTACTTC. The encoded protein is CASRSGTPPYEQYF. The full variable domain, with the rest looked up from reference TRBV9 and TRBJ2-7, is DSGVTQTPKHLITATGQRVTLRCSPRSGDLSVYWYQQSLDQGLQFLIQYYNGEERAKGNILERFSAQQFPDLHSELNLSSLELGDSALYFCASRSGTPPYEQYFGPGTRLTVT.

The sample holds one count of this clone. The rearrangement joins TRBV19 to TRBJ1-3; no clear D. The V and J ends lost 6 bases and 4 bases respectively, with 13 bases between them. Germline-derived CDR1 and CDR2 are LNHDA and SQIVND (reference sequence). This CDR3 spans 14 amino acids. The CDR3 region has the DNA TGTGCCAGTAGAAATCCCGGGATCGGAAACACCATATATTTT. Its protein is CASRNPGIGNTIYF.

The rearrangement uses TRBV6-5 and TRBJ1-1; 10 bases are shared with TRBD1. V lost 4 bases, J lost 5 bases, and 7 bases stayed unmatched. The CDR3 contains 15 residues. Germline-derived CDR1 and CDR2 are MNHEY and SVGAGI. The CDR3 here is CASSSTGTGATEAFF. The CDR3 region has the DNA TGTGCCAGCAGTTCCACGGGGACAGGGGCGACTGAAGCTTTCTTT.

The J gene is TRBJ2-1, the V gene TRBV14; a weak D match, TRBD1 (6 bases). Germline CDR1 is SGHDN and CDR2 is FVKESK. This CDR3 has 15 residues. Trimming shortened V by 4 bases and J by 9 bases, and 19 bases separated the two germline ends. DNA of the CDR3: TGTGCCAGCAGCCTAACAGGGTCGGCATCGGGTGAGCAGTTCTTC. This sequence encodes CASSLTGSASGEQFF.

V and J are TRBV6-6 and TRBJ1-4, with 8 bases matching TRBD1. CDR1 and CDR2 (germline): MNHNY, SVGAGI (reference sequence). CDR3 length: 15 amino acids. V shed 5 bases, J shed 2 bases, and the junction held 4 bases outside the gene matches. In nucleotides, the CDR3 is TGTGCCAGCAGTGCGCGGACAGGGACTAATGAAAAACTGTTTTTT. It translates to CASSARTGTNEKLFF.

This chain links TRBV7-2 with TRBJ1-2; a possible D gene is TRBD1 (5 bases). V was shortened by 4 bases and J by 8 bases, with 23 bases between the two germline ends. The CDR3 runs 16 residues. From germline, CDR1 is SGHTA and CDR2 FQGNSA. In DNA, the CDR3 is TGTGCCAGCAGCTCGGGGGGGGTTCAAGTTTTGCGCGGCTACACCTTC. Encoded protein: CASSSGGVQVLRGYTF.

The rearrangement links TRBV18 to TRBJ1-4; no firm D call. Trimming left V 4 bases short and J 6 bases short, with 15 bases between. Per germline, CDR1 KGHSH and CDR2 LQKENI. The CDR3 runs 15 residues. In DNA form, the CDR3 reads TGTGCCAGCTCACTTTCACGAGGAGCGGATGAAAAACTGTTTTTT. Translated, it gives CASSLSRGADEKLFF.

The chain uses TRBV13 and TRBJ1-2; no definite D call. The CDR3 is 15 amino acids. Trimming removed 1 base from V and 4 bases from J, with 13 bases in between. CDR1 PRHDT and CDR2 FYEKMQ come from the germline V gene (reference sequence). For the CDR3, the DNA is TGTGCCAGCAGCTTAGTAGTCACTCCCTCCTATGGCTACACCTTC. Its protein is CASSLVVTPSYGYTF.

This sequence joins TRBV11-2 and TRBJ2-3; possibly TRBD2 for D (7 bases). V was trimmed by 5 bases and J by 3 bases, leaving 18 bases between them. CDR3 length equals 16 residues. CDR1 and CDR2 from the germline V gene are SGHAT and FQNNGV. The CDR3 nucleotides read TGTGCCAGCAGCCGCTCGGGGGGCGCGGGGACAGATACGCAGTATTTT. Residues: CASSRSGGAGTDTQYF.

The V and J genes are TRBV27 and TRBJ1-2, with D unresolved. The CDR3 consists of 15 residues. In germline, CDR1 is MNHEY, CDR2 SMNVEV (reference sequence). V lost 0 bases and J 8 bases, leaving 16 bases between the germline ends. CDR3 sequence reads: CASSLSLRWSMGYTF. The CDR3 region has the DNA TGTGCCAGCAGTTTATCCCTCAGGTGGTCGATGGGCTACACCTTC.

V is TRBV25-1 and J is TRBJ1-1; a possible D gene is TRBD1 (5 bases). The germline CDR1 and CDR2 sequences are MGHDK and SYGVNS. Trimming took off 1 base at V and 10 bases at J, with 19 bases between the two ends. The CDR3 has 15 residues. CDR3 bases: TGTGCCAGCAGTGAATTGGGGTCGGTGGGGGAGGTAGCTTTCTTT. As protein: CASSELGSVGEVAFF.

This chain uses TRBV10-1 with TRBJ1-3; 7 nucleotides align to TRBD1. The CDR3 extends over 15 amino acids. V was pared by 3 bases and J by 4 bases, with 6 bases of the junction left unmatched. The germline V gene encodes CDR1 WNHNN and CDR2 SYGVQD (reference sequence). DNA of the CDR3: TGCGCCAGCAGTGAAGGCAGGGGGAAAGGAAACACCATATATTTT. It is translated as CASSEGRGKGNTIYF.

The chain joins TRBV5-1 to TRBJ1-3; 8 bases line up with TRBD1. V gave up 1 base and J gave up 4 bases; unmatched junction bases: 7. The CDR3 length is 16 residues. CDR1 is SGHRS and CDR2 is YFSETQ in the germline V gene. The CDR3 nucleotides are TGCGCCAGCAGCTTGACCTCGACAGGGGAAGGAAACACCATATATTTT. Translating it yields CASSLTSTGEGNTIYF.

This clone was picked up one time. This chain joins TRBV5-1 and TRBJ2-2, with D possibly matching TRBD2 (6 bases). Trimming removed 0 bases from V and 5 bases from J, with 8 bases in between. Germline V CDR1 and CDR2: SGHRS, YFSETQ. The CDR3 extends over 14 amino acids. CDR3 amino acids: CASSLVTSTGELFF. In DNA form, the CDR3 reads TGCGCCAGCAGCTTGGTGACTAGTACCGGGGAGCTGTTTTTT.

The CDR3 spells CASSLFGEEQFF. The CDR3 DNA is TGTGCCAGCAGCTTGTTCGGGGAAGAGCAGTTCTTC. The chain employs TRBV5-4 and TRBJ2-1; a possible D gene is TRBD2 (5 bases). V dropped 1 base and J dropped 10 bases, with 9 bases sitting between them. Germline-derived CDR1 and CDR2 are SGHNT and YYREEE (reference sequence). This CDR3 comprises 12 residues.

The chain uses TRBV7-2 and TRBJ2-5; 10 bases align to TRBD2. V shed 8 bases, J shed 5 bases, and the junction held 14 bases outside the gene matches. Germline CDR1 reads SGHTA; CDR2 reads FQGNSA. The CDR3 runs to 16 residues. The CDR3 protein is CASAPYKAGGPETQYF. CDR3 DNA sequence: TGTGCCAGCGCCCCCTATAAAGCGGGGGGGCCTGAGACCCAGTACTTC. Drawing the rest from reference TRBV7-2 and TRBJ2-5, the complete variable domain is GAGVSQSPSNKVTEKGKDVELRCDPISGHTALYWYRQSLGQGLEFLIYFQGNSAPDKSGLPSDRFSAERTGGSVSTLTIQRTQQEDSAVYLCASAPYKAGGPETQYFGPGTRLLVL.

The chain has TRBV7-9 and TRBJ2-3; 10 nucleotides align to TRBD1. After removal of 5 bases from V and 5 bases from J, the junction contained 7 bases not matched to a gene. The CDR3 has 15 residues. Germline assignment: CDR1 SEHNR and CDR2 FQNEAQ (reference sequence). CDR3 in amino acids: CASSLGTGVGDTQYF. DNA for the CDR3: TGTGCCAGCAGCCTCGGGACAGGGGTAGGAGATACGCAGTATTTT.

This clone has just a few counts. The J gene is TRBJ1-5, the V gene TRBV6-6; D is ambiguous. V was cut by 10 bases and J by 1 base, with 14 bases left in between. Germline-derived CDR1 and CDR2 are MNHNY and SVGAGI (reference sequence). The CDR3 extends over 14 amino acids. CDR3 loop: CATVPRGSNQPQHF. CDR3 bases: TGTGCCACAGTACCCCGGGGAAGCAATCAGCCCCAGCATTTT.

The J gene is TRBJ1-2, the V gene TRBV19; D may be TRBD1 (6 bases). The CDR3 is 15 residues long. Germline lookup yields CDR1 LNHDA and CDR2 SQIVND (reference sequence). V gave up 5 bases and J gave up 4 bases, with 17 bases separating them. The CDR3 region has the DNA TGTGCCAGTAGTGAGCGACAGGTCCGCAGCTATGGCTACACCTTC. This translates into CASSERQVRSYGYTF.

This sequence joins TRBV19 and TRBJ1-2, with D perhaps TRBD1 (6 bases). In germline, CDR1 is LNHDA, CDR2 SQIVND (reference sequence). The CDR3 totals 15 residues. Trimming stripped 3 bases from V and 2 bases from J, with 13 bases between. The CDR3, as DNA: TGTGCCAGTAGTATTGGACAGATGGTGAACTATGGCTACACCTTC. Its translation is CASSIGQMVNYGYTF.